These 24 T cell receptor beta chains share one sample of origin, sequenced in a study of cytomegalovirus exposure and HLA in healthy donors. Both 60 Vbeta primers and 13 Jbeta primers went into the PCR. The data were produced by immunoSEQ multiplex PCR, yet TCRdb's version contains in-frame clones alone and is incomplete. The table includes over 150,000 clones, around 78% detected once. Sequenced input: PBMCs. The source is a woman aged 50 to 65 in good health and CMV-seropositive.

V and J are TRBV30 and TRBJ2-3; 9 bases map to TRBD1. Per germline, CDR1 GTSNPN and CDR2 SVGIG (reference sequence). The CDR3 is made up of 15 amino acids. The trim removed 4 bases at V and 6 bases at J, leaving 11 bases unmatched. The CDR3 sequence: CAWIPRQGGKDTQYF. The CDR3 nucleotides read TGTGCCTGGATACCGAGACAGGGGGGTAAGGATACGCAGTATTTT.

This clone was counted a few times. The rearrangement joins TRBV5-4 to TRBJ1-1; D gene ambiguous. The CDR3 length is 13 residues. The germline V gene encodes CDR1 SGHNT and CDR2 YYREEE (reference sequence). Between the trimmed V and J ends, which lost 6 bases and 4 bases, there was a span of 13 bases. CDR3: CASTAGIFTEAFF. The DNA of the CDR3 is TGTGCCAGCACCGCGGGAATTTTCACTGAAGCTTTCTTT.

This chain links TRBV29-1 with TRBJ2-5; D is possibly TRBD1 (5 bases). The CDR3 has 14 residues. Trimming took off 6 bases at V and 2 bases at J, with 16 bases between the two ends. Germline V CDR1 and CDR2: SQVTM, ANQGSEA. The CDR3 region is CSVVVRGYQETQYF. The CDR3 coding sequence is TGCAGCGTGGTCGTTAGGGGCTATCAAGAGACCCAGTACTTC.

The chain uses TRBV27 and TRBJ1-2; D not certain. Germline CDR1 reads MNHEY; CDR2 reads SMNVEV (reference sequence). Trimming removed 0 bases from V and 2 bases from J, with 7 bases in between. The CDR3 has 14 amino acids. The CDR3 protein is CASSLSGGNYGYTF. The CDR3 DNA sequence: TGTGCCAGCAGTTTATCCGGAGGGAACTATGGCTACACCTTC.

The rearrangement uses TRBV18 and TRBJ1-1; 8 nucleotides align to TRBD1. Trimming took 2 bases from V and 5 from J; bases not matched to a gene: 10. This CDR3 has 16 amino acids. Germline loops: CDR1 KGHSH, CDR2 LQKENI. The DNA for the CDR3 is TGTGCCAGCTCACCATCTTCCAGGGGGCGTATAACTGAAGCTTTCTTT. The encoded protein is CASSPSSRGRITEAFF.

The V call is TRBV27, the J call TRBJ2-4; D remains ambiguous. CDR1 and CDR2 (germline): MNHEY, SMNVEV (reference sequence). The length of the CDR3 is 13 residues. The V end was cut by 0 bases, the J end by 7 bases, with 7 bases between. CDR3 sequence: CASSLSPRNIQYF. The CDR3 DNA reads TGTGCCAGCAGTTTATCGCCGAGGAACATTCAGTACTTC.

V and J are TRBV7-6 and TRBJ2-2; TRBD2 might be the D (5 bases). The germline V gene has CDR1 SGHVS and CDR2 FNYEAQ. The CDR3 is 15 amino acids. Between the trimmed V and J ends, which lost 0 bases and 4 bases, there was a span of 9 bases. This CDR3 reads CASSLAIRGTGELFF. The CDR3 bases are TGTGCCAGCAGCTTAGCGATCCGGGGCACCGGGGAGCTGTTTTTT. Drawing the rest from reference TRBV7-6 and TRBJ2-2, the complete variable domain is GAGVSQSPRYKVTKRGQDVALRCDPISGHVSLYWYRQALGQGPEFLTYFNYEAQQDKSGLPNDRFSAERPEGSISTLTIQRTEQRDSAMYRCASSLAIRGTGELFFGEGSRLTVL.

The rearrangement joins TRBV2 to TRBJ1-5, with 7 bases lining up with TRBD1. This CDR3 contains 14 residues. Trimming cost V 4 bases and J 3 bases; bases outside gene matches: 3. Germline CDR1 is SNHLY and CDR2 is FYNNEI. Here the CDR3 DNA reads TGTGCCAGCAGTGGGGACAGAATCAATCAGCCCCAGCATTTT. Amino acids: CASSGDRINQPQHF. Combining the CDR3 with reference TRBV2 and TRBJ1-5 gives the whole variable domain EPEVTQTPSHQVTQMGQEVILRCVPISNHLYFYWYRQILGQKVEFLVSFYNNEISEKSEIFDDQFSVERPDGSNFTLKIRSTKLEDSAMYFCASSGDRINQPQHFGDGTRLSIL.

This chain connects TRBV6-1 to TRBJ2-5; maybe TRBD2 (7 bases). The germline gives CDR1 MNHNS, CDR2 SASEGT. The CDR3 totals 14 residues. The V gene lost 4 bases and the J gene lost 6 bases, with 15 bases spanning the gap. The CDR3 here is CASSVGGAGQTQYF. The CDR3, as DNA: TGTGCCAGCAGTGTTGGGGGGGCCGGTCAGACCCAGTACTTC.

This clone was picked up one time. As DNA, the CDR3 is TGCGCCAGCAGCCAAGATGCGGGGGGGCTTCGGACAGATACGCAGTATTTT. Protein product: CASSQDAGGLRTDTQYF. The J gene is TRBJ2-3, the V gene TRBV4-1, with 9 nucleotides matching TRBD2. CDR1 is MGHRA and CDR2 is YSYEKL in the germline V gene. The CDR3 is 17 amino acids. V trimming: 0 bases; J trimming: 3 bases; junction bases outside the gene matches: 7.

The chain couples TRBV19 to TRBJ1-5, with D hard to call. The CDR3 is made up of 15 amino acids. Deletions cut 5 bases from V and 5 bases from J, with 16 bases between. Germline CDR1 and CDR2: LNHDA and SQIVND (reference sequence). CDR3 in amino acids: CASSEGVYSYQPQHF. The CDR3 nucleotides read TGTGCCAGTAGTGAGGGAGTCTATTCTTATCAGCCCCAGCATTTT.

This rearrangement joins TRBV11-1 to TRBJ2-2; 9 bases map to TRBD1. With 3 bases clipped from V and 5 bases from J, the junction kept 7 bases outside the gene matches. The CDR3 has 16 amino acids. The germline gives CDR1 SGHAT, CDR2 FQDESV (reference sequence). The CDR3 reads CASSFRTGERTGELFF. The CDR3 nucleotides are TGTGCCAGCAGCTTCCGGACAGGGGAGAGGACCGGGGAGCTGTTTTTT.

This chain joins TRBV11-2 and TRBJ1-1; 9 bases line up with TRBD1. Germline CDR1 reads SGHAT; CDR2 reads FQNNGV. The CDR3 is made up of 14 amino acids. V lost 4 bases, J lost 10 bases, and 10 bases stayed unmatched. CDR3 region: CASSSTGGVYRAFF. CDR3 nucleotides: TGTGCCAGCAGCTCCACAGGGGGCGTTTATCGAGCTTTCTTT.

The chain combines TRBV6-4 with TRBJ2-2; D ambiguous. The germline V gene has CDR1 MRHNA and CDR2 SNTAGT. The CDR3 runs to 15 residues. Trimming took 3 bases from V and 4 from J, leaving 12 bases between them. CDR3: CASSEAPDFTGELFF. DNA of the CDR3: TGTGCCAGCAGTGAGGCCCCAGACTTCACCGGGGAGCTGTTTTTT.

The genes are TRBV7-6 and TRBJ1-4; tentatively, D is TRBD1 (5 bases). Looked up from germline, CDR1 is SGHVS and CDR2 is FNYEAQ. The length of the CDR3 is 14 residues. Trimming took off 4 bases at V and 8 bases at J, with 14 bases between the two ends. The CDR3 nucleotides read TGTGCCAGCAGCTCGGGACTGCGAGTAGAAAAACTGTTTTTT. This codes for CASSSGLRVEKLFF.

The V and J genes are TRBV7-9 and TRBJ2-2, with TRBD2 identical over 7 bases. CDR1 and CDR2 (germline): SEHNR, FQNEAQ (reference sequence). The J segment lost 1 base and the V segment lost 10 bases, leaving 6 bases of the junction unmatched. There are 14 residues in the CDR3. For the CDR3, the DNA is TGTGCCACCTCGACTAGCCTGAACACCGGGGAGCTGTTTTTT. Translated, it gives CATSTSLNTGELFF.

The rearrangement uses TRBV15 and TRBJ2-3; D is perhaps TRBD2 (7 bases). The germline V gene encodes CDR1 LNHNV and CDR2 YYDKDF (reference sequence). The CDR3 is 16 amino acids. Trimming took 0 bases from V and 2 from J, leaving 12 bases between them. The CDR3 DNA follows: TGTGCCACCAGCAGAGATGGGGGGGCCGCCACAGATACGCAGTATTTT. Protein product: CATSRDGGAATDTQYF.

CDR3 sequence reads: CASRAGANTGELFF. In DNA form, the CDR3 reads TGTGCCAGCAGAGCGGGGGCGAACACCGGGGAGCTGTTTTTT. The V call is TRBV2, the J call TRBJ2-2; 8 bases match TRBD2. This CDR3 has 14 amino acids. CDR1 is SNHLY and CDR2 is FYNNEI in the germline V gene. J was trimmed by 0 bases and V by 6 bases; bases with no gene match: 0.

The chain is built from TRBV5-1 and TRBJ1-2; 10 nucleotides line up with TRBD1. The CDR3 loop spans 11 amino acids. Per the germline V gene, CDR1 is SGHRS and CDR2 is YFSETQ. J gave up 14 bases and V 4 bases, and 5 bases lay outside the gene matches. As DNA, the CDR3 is TGCGCCAGCAGCCCGGGACAGGGGAAAACCTTC. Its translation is CASSPGQGKTF.

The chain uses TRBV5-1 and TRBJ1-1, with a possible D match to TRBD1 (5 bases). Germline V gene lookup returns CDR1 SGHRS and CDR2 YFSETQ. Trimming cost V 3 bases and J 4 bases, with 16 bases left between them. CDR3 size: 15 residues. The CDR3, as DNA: TGCGCCAGCAGCTCAGGGCGATCCTCGGGCACTGAAGCTTTCTTT. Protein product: CASSSGRSSGTEAFF.

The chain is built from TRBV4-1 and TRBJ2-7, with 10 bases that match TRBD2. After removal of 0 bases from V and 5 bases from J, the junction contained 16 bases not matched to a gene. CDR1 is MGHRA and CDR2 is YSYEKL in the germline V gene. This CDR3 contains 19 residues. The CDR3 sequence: CASSQEGWSGGAQGHEQYF. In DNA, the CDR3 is TGCGCCAGCAGCCAAGAGGGGTGGAGCGGGGGGGCCCAAGGCCACGAGCAGTACTTC.

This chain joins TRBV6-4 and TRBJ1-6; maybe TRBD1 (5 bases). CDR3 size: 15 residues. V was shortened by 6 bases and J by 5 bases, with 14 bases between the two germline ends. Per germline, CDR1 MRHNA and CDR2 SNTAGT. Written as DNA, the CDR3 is TGTGCCAGCAGCCCCAAGGGGCGGAATAATTCACCCCTCCACTTT. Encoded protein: CASSPKGRNNSPLHF.

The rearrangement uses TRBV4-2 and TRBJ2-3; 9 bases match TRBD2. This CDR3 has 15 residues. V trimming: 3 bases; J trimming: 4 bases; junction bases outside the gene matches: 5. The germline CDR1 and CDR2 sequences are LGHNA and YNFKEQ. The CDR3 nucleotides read TGTGCCAGCAGCCAGCGGGGGGGCCAACCAGATACGCAGTATTTT. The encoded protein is CASSQRGGQPDTQYF.

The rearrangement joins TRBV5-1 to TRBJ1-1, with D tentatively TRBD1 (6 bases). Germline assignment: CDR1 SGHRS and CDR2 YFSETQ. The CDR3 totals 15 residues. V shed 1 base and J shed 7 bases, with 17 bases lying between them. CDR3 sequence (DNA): TGCGCCAGCAGCTTGTTGGCAGGGGAAATGGGTGAAGCTTTCTTT. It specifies CASSLLAGEMGEAFF.